The 13 T cell receptor beta chains below were found in one sample sequenced in a study of siplizumab effects on memory and regulatory T cells. Using immunoSEQ multiplex PCR, the repertoire was profiled, and TCRdb retains in-frame clones only, with some absent. The sample contains 62,000 or so clones, approximately 82% of which appear only once. The material sequenced was memory CD4+ T cells sorted from blood. These receptors came from a human donor in good health.

V gene TRBV6-5 combines with J gene TRBJ2-7, with 7 bases fitting TRBD1. In germline, CDR1 is MNHEY, CDR2 SVGAGI. The V gene end was trimmed by 7 bases and the J gene end by 3 bases; junction bases not matched to a gene: 9. This CDR3 comprises 14 residues. The CDR3 is CASTSSTGLYEQYF. The CDR3 DNA reads as TGTGCCAGCACCAGCTCGACAGGGCTCTACGAGCAGTACTTC.

The chain couples TRBV5-1 to TRBJ2-1; 14 bases align to TRBD2. Trimming took 4 bases from V and 2 from J; bases not matched to a gene: 17. CDR1 and CDR2 from the germline V gene are SGHRS and YFSETQ. The CDR3 loop spans 21 amino acids. The CDR3 DNA sequence: TGCGCCAGCAGCGGCTCTCTTCCGGGACTAGCGGGAGTGTCGACCTACAATGAGCAGTTCTTC. This encodes CASSGSLPGLAGVSTYNEQFF.

The chain couples TRBV18 to TRBJ2-7; D remains ambiguous. The CDR3 is 14 amino acids. V lost 2 bases, J lost 3 bases, and 11 bases lay in between. Germline V gene sequence: CDR1 KGHSH, CDR2 LQKENI. The CDR3 spells CASSPTSIHYEQYF. CDR3 coding DNA: TGTGCCAGCTCACCAACTTCGATTCACTACGAGCAGTACTTC.

The chain has TRBV4-1 and TRBJ2-3; 7 nucleotides align to TRBD2. The CDR3 has 17 residues. Germline values: CDR1 MGHRA, CDR2 YSYEKL. Trimming cost V 6 bases and J 2 bases; bases outside gene matches: 14. The CDR3 loop is CASRSPRAGTTTDTQYF. In nucleotides, the CDR3 is TGCGCCAGCAGGAGCCCCCGAGCGGGGACCACCACAGATACGCAGTATTTT.

The chain couples TRBV5-1 to TRBJ2-7; no definite D call. This CDR3 spans 14 amino acids. Looked up from germline, CDR1 is SGHRS and CDR2 is YFSETQ. V gave up 0 bases and J gave up 3 bases, with 10 bases separating them. CDR3: CASSLAPNNYEQYF. The DNA of the CDR3 is TGCGCCAGCAGCTTGGCACCGAATAACTACGAGCAGTACTTC. Combining the CDR3 with reference TRBV5-1 and TRBJ2-7 gives the whole variable domain KAGVTQTPRYLIKTRGQQVTLSCSPISGHRSVSWYQQTPGQGLQFLFEYFSETQRNKGNFPGRFSGRQFSNSRSEMNVSTLELGDSALYLCASSLAPNNYEQYFGPGTRLTVT.

This rearrangement joins TRBV4-1 to TRBJ1-1, with 8 bases fitting TRBD1. V dropped 5 bases and J dropped 6; count of bases not matched to a gene: 14. From germline, CDR1 is MGHRA and CDR2 YSYEKL. The CDR3 consists of 16 residues. The CDR3 bases are TGCGCCAGCAGCTCTCGGACAGGGACGGGGATGCCTGAAGCTTTCTTT. It codes for CASSSRTGTGMPEAFF.

The chain is built from TRBV5-4 and TRBJ2-2, with TRBD1 matching over 9 bases. The ends lost 4 bases at V and 1 base at J; junction bases unmatched: 5. Germline loops: CDR1 SGHNT, CDR2 YYREEE (reference sequence). The CDR3 extends over 16 amino acids. This chain's CDR3 is CASSPGTGKNTGELFF. Written as DNA, the CDR3 is TGTGCCAGCAGCCCCGGGACAGGGAAGAACACCGGGGAGCTGTTTTTT.

This sequence joins TRBV6-5 and TRBJ1-1, with D perhaps TRBD1 (6 bases). Trimming took off 0 bases at V and 5 bases at J, with 13 bases between the two ends. This CDR3 contains 15 residues. Germline V lookup: CDR1 MNHEY, CDR2 SVGAGI. This chain's CDR3 is CASSYSGRGRTEAFF. The CDR3 coding sequence is TGTGCCAGCAGTTACTCAGGCAGGGGTCGGACTGAAGCTTTCTTT.

CDR3 sequence reads: CASLGTLNDNSPLHF. CDR3 DNA: TGCGCCAGCCTGGGGACGCTCAACGATAATTCACCCCTCCACTTT. This sequence joins TRBV4-1 and TRBJ1-6; possibly TRBD1 for D (5 bases). From germline, CDR1 is MGHRA and CDR2 YSYEKL. The CDR3 is 15 residues long. Trimming took 8 bases from V and 5 from J, leaving 16 bases between them.

This chain uses TRBV15 with TRBJ1-2; tentatively, D is TRBD1 (6 bases). CDR3 length: 15 residues. Germline assignment: CDR1 LNHNV and CDR2 YYDKDF (reference sequence). Trimming removed 3 bases at V and 1 base at J, with 12 bases between. The DNA of the CDR3 is TGTGCCACCAGCAGGCCACAGGGAGTTAACTATGGCTACACCTTC. It specifies CATSRPQGVNYGYTF.

The chain couples TRBV27 to TRBJ1-5, with TRBD1 matching over 10 bases. This CDR3 is built from 14 residues. V lost 3 bases to trimming and J lost 4 bases; unmatched junction nucleotides: 0. Germline CDR1 and CDR2: MNHEY and SMNVEV (reference sequence). CDR3 DNA: TGTGCCAGCAGTTTGGGACAGGGGAATCAGCCCCAGCATTTT. Protein: CASSLGQGNQPQHF.

This clone was seen just once. V is TRBV13 and J is TRBJ2-1, with 10 bases identical to TRBD2. This CDR3 comprises 15 residues. Germline loops: CDR1 PRHDT, CDR2 FYEKMQ (reference sequence). V trimming: 6 bases; J trimming: 7 bases; junction bases outside the gene matches: 9. The chain's CDR3 is CASSFGLADWNEQFF. The CDR3, as DNA: TGTGCCAGCAGTTTCGGACTAGCGGACTGGAATGAGCAGTTCTTC.

CDR3 nucleotides: TGCGCCAGCAGCTTGGGTTACGGAAACACCATATATTTT. Residues: CASSLGYGNTIYF. This chain joins TRBV5-1 and TRBJ1-3, with D unresolved. The germline gives CDR1 SGHRS, CDR2 YFSETQ. The CDR3 spans 13 residues. The V gene lost 0 bases and the J gene lost 4 bases, with 5 bases spanning the gap.